This T cell receptor beta chain is drawn from a study of identical twins. Study-level findings and limits: Analyses based on zero insertions could be partly confounded by invariant MAIT and iNKT cells. Twin pairs had excess sharing that was weaker in beta out-of-frame sequences.

With template switching, a universal primer site was added, and the cDNA carried unique molecular identifiers. One entry per CDR3 protein results from TCRdb running MiXCR on the 5' RACE reads. The sample carries hundreds of thousands of distinct CDR3 sequences, around a tenth recorded once. A word on this clonotype: What it binds is unknown.

The sample taken for sequencing was memory (CD45RO+) T cells sorted from blood. The source is a woman under 30 in good health.

Written as DNA, the CDR3 is TGCGCCAGCAGCCAAGATCTTGGCGGGAGGGCGACAGATACGCAGTATTTT. Encoded protein: CASSQDLGGRATDTQYF. V and J are TRBV4-1 and TRBJ2-3; 9 nucleotides line up with TRBD2. The CDR3 contains 17 residues. The germline CDR1 and CDR2 sequences are MGHRA and YSYEKL. The V gene end was trimmed by 0 bases and the J gene end by 3 bases; junction bases not matched to a gene: 7.